The 32 T cell receptor beta chains in this list originate from one sample, sequenced in a study of blood T cell repertoires in COVID-19. Here immunoSEQ multiplex PCR was the method, and the copy in TCRdb shows in-frame clones only, minus some. Seen here are tens of thousands of clones, 70% to 85% observed once, and the top ten hold around 4.1%. Sequences were obtained from peripheral blood. The source is an older woman with acute or convalescent COVID-19.

The table lists this clone with a count of one. At the DNA level, this CDR3 is encoded by other sequences in the same sample as well. The V call is TRBV2, the J call TRBJ1-6; D call uncertain. CDR3 length: 13 residues. Germline lookup yields CDR1 SNHLY and CDR2 FYNNEI. The V end lost 6 bases, the J end lost 0 bases, and 3 bases lay between the germline ends. DNA for the CDR3: TGTGCCAGCAGGAGCTCCTATAATTCACCCCTCCACTTT. Translating it yields CASRSSYNSPLHF.

This chain links TRBV23-1 with TRBJ1-6; 10 bases are a match to TRBD1. TRBV23-1 belongs to the ORF category, with a function that is uncertain. The CDR3 contains 14 residues. V was clipped by 6 bases and J by 7 bases; unmatched bases: 3. The CDR3 spells CASRDRGENSPLHF. CDR3 nucleotide sequence: TGCGCCAGCAGGGACAGGGGGGAAAATTCACCCCTCCACTTT.

A word on this clone: An end of the junction does not agree with germline; a read error may underlie this. J is TRBJ1-5 and V is TRBV7-8; no clear D. The CDR3 spans 13 residues. Germline V gives CDR1 SGHVS, CDR2 FQNEAQ. CDR3: CAGSLALDQPQHF. As DNA, the CDR3 is TGTGCCGGCAGCTTAGCCCTCGATCAGCCCCAGCATTTT.

The J gene is TRBJ1-4, the V gene TRBV19, with a possible D match to TRBD1 (5 bases). Germline-derived CDR1 and CDR2 are LNHDA and SQIVND (reference sequence). The CDR3 covers 14 residues. V gave up 4 bases and J gave up 8 bases, with 14 bases separating them. CDR3: CASSKGQDKEKLFF. The CDR3 DNA is TGTGCCAGTAGTAAGGGGCAGGATAAGGAAAAACTGTTTTTT.

This chain joins TRBV6-4 and TRBJ2-1; TRBD1 agrees at 8 bases. J was trimmed by 13 bases and V by 2 bases; bases with no gene match: 10. This CDR3 is 14 amino acids long. The germline V gene has CDR1 MRHNA and CDR2 SNTAGT. The CDR3 loop reads CASSDTDRGSQQFF. Written as DNA, the CDR3 is TGTGCCAGCAGTGACACAGACAGGGGAAGTCAACAGTTCTTC.

This clone was seen only a few times. V is TRBV5-1 and J is TRBJ2-1; 7 bases map to TRBD1. Trimming removed 3 bases from V and 2 bases from J; junction bases left unmatched: 5. Germline assignment: CDR1 SGHRS and CDR2 YFSETQ. The CDR3 has 15 amino acids. DNA of the CDR3: TGCGCCAGCAGCTGGACGGGACAGCCCTACAATGAGCAGTTCTTC. This sequence encodes CASSWTGQPYNEQFF.

This chain connects TRBV11-2 to TRBJ2-1, with 10 bases aligning to TRBD1. V was clipped by 1 base and J by 7 bases; unmatched bases: 4. Germline V CDR1 and CDR2: SGHAT, FQNNGV. This CDR3 contains 15 residues. The DNA for the CDR3 is TGTGCCAGCAGCTTAGGGAGGACAGGGGGTAATGAGCAGTTCTTC. It specifies CASSLGRTGGNEQFF.

This clone has a single count. CDR3 residues: CASSTLLTGGQETQYF. Here the CDR3 DNA reads TGTGCCAGTAGTACTCTCCTCACAGGGGGCCAAGAGACCCAGTACTTC. The J gene is TRBJ2-5, the V gene TRBV19; the match to TRBD1 covers 8 bases. Germline trimming cut 4 bases from V and 1 base from J; bases unmatched to any gene: 8. The CDR3 runs 16 residues. From germline, CDR1 is LNHDA and CDR2 SQIVND (reference sequence).

The chain links TRBV4-1 to TRBJ1-4; no definite D call. In germline, CDR1 is MGHRA, CDR2 YSYEKL. The V end was cut by 1 base, the J end by 3 bases, with 9 bases between. The CDR3 runs to 15 residues. For the CDR3, the DNA is TGCGCCAGCAGCCAAGTGGAGGTGGCTAATGAAAAACTGTTTTTT. Translating it yields CASSQVEVANEKLFF.

The chain recombines TRBV11-1 with TRBJ1-2, with a tentative D call TRBD1 (5 bases). This CDR3 is 14 amino acids long. The V end was cut by 2 bases, the J end by 8 bases, with 15 bases between. The germline V gene has CDR1 SGHAT and CDR2 FQDESV (reference sequence). This CDR3 is CASSLYSGDEGYTF. Here the CDR3 DNA reads TGTGCCAGCAGCTTATATTCGGGGGATGAAGGCTACACCTTC.

This chain joins TRBV5-5 and TRBJ2-1; 12 bases are a match to TRBD2. Trimming at V came to 1 base and at J to 9 bases, leaving 5 bases not matched to a gene. The germline V gene encodes CDR1 SGHKS and CDR2 YYEKEE (reference sequence). This CDR3 is built from 15 residues. The CDR3 is CASSLSSGRGGEQFF. In nucleotides, the CDR3 is TGTGCCAGCAGCTTGTCTAGCGGGAGGGGGGGTGAGCAGTTCTTC.

DNA of the CDR3: TGTGCCAGCACTCGTTACAGGGGGCACTCCTACAATGAGCAGTTCTTC. Protein: CASTRYRGHSYNEQFF. This chain uses TRBV28 with TRBJ2-1; 9 bases align to TRBD1. Germline loops: CDR1 MDHEN, CDR2 SYDVKM. Trimming took 7 bases from V and 0 from J; bases not matched to a gene: 7. The CDR3 covers 16 residues.

This sequence joins TRBV6-5 and TRBJ2-1; TRBD2 matches at 12 bases. Germline V gives CDR1 MNHEY, CDR2 SVGAGI. Trimming removed 5 bases from V and 9 bases from J; junction bases left unmatched: 5. The CDR3 has 14 residues. Here the CDR3 reads CASSPSGGAFEQFF. In nucleotides, the CDR3 is TGTGCCAGCAGTCCTAGCGGGGGGGCATTTGAGCAGTTCTTC.

This clone was picked up a small number of times. The V call is TRBV7-8, the J call TRBJ2-2, with D maybe TRBD2 (5 bases). Between the trimmed V and J ends, which lost 1 base and 4 bases, there was a span of 16 bases. This CDR3 is 17 amino acids long. Germline V gives CDR1 SGHVS, CDR2 FQNEAQ. The CDR3 is CASSLVSAGFVTGELFF. CDR3 nucleotides: TGTGCCAGCAGCTTAGTTAGCGCAGGTTTCGTCACCGGGGAGCTGTTTTTT.

This chain joins TRBV9 and TRBJ2-7, with TRBD1 identical over 7 bases. The CDR3 spans 16 residues. The ends lost 0 bases at V and 3 bases at J; junction bases unmatched: 9. CDR1 and CDR2 from the germline V gene are SGDLS and YYNGEE. The CDR3 DNA sequence: TGTGCCAGCAGCGTAGACCCGGGACAGTATGACTACGAGCAGTACTTC. Amino acids: CASSVDPGQYDYEQYF.

The genes are TRBV6-5 and TRBJ2-1, with 7 positions matching TRBD1. The ends lost 6 bases at V and 14 bases at J; junction bases unmatched: 10. Germline-derived CDR1 and CDR2 are MNHEY and SVGAGI. This CDR3 is 12 amino acids long. CDR3 protein: CASRDRDSPKFF. The CDR3 DNA sequence: TGTGCCAGCAGGGACCGGGACAGCCCGAAGTTCTTC.

The CDR3, as DNA: TGTGCCTGTCGGGGGGATGACTACGAGCAGTACTTC. Its translation: CACRGDDYEQYF. This sequence joins TRBV7-9 and TRBJ2-7, with 7 bases identical to TRBD2. V shed 11 bases and J 3 bases; nucleotides not matched to a gene: 7. The CDR3 is 12 residues long. CDR1 SEHNR and CDR2 FQNEAQ come from the germline V gene (reference sequence).

The rearrangement links TRBV7-2 to TRBJ1-6; 9 positions agree with TRBD1. This CDR3 contains 16 residues. Germline V gene lookup returns CDR1 SGHTA and CDR2 FQGNSA. Trimming at V came to 2 bases and at J to 7 bases, leaving 6 bases not matched to a gene. CDR3 protein: CASSLLFGTGNSPLHF. CDR3 nucleotides: TGTGCCAGCAGCTTATTGTTCGGGACAGGGAATTCACCCCTCCACTTT.

The J gene is TRBJ2-2, the V gene TRBV18; TRBD2 matches at 8 bases. The V segment lost 1 base and the J segment 3 bases; nucleotides outside the gene matches: 7. The CDR3 consists of 17 residues. The germline V gene has CDR1 KGHSH and CDR2 LQKENI. CDR3 sequence reads: CASSPQPLAGYTGELFF. The CDR3 region has the DNA TGTGCCAGCTCACCACAACCCCTAGCGGGCTACACCGGGGAGCTGTTTTTT.

J is TRBJ2-4 and V is TRBV5-1; 8 bases line up with TRBD1. The CDR3 consists of 16 residues. The J segment lost 6 bases and the V segment lost 4 bases, leaving 12 bases of the junction unmatched. Germline CDR1 SGHRS, CDR2 YFSETQ. The CDR3 bases are TGCGCCAGCAGCCCGGGGCAGACAGGGGATACAAACATTCAGTACTTC. The encoded protein is CASSPGQTGDTNIQYF.

This chain uses TRBV28 with TRBJ2-5; 15 bases are shared with TRBD2. The CDR3 length is 17 residues. The germline CDR1 and CDR2 sequences are MDHEN and SYDVKM. The junction had 9 bases not matched to a gene; V was cut back by 6 bases and J by 4 bases. The CDR3 nucleotides read TGTGCCAGCAGCCTATCCGGACTAGCGGGAGGGTCAGAGACCCAGTACTTC. Its translation is CASSLSGLAGGSETQYF.

The chain links TRBV28 to TRBJ2-1; 11 bases align to TRBD2. The V gene's germline CDR1 is MDHEN and CDR2 SYDVKM. After removal of 4 bases from V and 3 bases from J, the junction contained 2 bases not matched to a gene. CDR3 length: 15 amino acids. CDR3 DNA sequence: TGTGCCAGCAGTTCCGGACTAGCGGGCTACAATGAGCAGTTCTTC. This translates into CASSSGLAGYNEQFF.

CDR3 nucleotide sequence: TGTGCCAGCAGCCAGAGCGGGGGCTCCTATAATTCACCCCTCCACTTT. Protein sequence: CASSQSGGSYNSPLHF. V gene TRBV25-1 combines with J gene TRBJ1-6, with a weak D call TRBD1 (5 bases). The V end lost 6 bases, the J end lost 0 bases, and 12 bases lay between the germline ends. The CDR3 contains 16 residues. The germline CDR1 and CDR2 sequences are MGHDK and SYGVNS.

This chain joins TRBV5-6 and TRBJ2-5, with no clear D. Germline CDR1 reads SGHDT; CDR2 reads YYEEEE. The CDR3 spans 13 residues. V shed 4 bases and J shed 4 bases, with 11 bases lying between them. The CDR3 loop is CASSPINGETQYF. In nucleotides, the CDR3 is TGTGCCAGCAGCCCAATTAACGGAGAGACCCAGTACTTC. Full variable domain (missing parts from reference TRBV5-6 and TRBJ2-5): DAGVTQSPTHLIKTRGQQVTLRCSPKSGHDTVSWYQQALGQGPQFIFQYYEEEERQRGNFPDRFSGHQFPNYSSELNVNALLLGDSALYLCASSPINGETQYFGPGTRLLVL.

The V and J genes are TRBV27 and TRBJ1-2, with 8 bases matching TRBD1. Germline assignment: CDR1 MNHEY and CDR2 SMNVEV (reference sequence). The CDR3 totals 13 residues. With V trimmed by 5 bases and J by 4 bases, 3 bases remained unmatched. DNA of the CDR3: TGTGCCAGCAGTGACAGGGGTGGCTATGGCTACACCTTC. This translates into CASSDRGGYGYTF.

The V and J genes are TRBV11-2 and TRBJ2-7, with D perhaps matching TRBD2 (8 bases). CDR1 is SGHAT and CDR2 is FQNNGV in the germline V gene. This CDR3 contains 18 residues. V lost 1 base, J lost 6 bases, and 25 bases lay in between. This chain's CDR3 is CASSLAGRPGGLGIEQYF. Here the CDR3 DNA reads TGTGCCAGCAGCTTAGCTGGCCGTCCAGGGGGACTAGGCATCGAGCAGTACTTC.

This chain uses TRBV5-6 with TRBJ1-4; 7 bases match TRBD1. Germline V gene lookup returns CDR1 SGHDT and CDR2 YYEEEE. The CDR3 is 15 residues long. The junction had 4 bases not matched to a gene; V was cut back by 1 base and J by 4 bases. CDR3 in amino acids: CASSLPGQRNEKLFF. CDR3 nucleotide sequence: TGTGCCAGCAGCTTGCCGGGACAGCGTAATGAAAAACTGTTTTTT.

The chain combines TRBV19 with TRBJ2-1; D not resolved. This CDR3 spans 14 amino acids. V was pared by 3 bases and J by 2 bases, with 8 bases between. Per the germline V gene, CDR1 is LNHDA and CDR2 is SQIVND (reference sequence). The CDR3 region has the DNA TGTGCCAGTAGTATGGTGCAGGCCTACAATGAGCAGTTCTTC. The encoded protein is CASSMVQAYNEQFF.

The gene calls are TRBV4-1 and TRBJ2-1; TRBD2 matches 7 bases. The CDR3 consists of 17 residues. CDR1 MGHRA and CDR2 YSYEKL come from the germline V gene. V trimming: 3 bases; J trimming: 5 bases; junction bases outside the gene matches: 13. In nucleotides, the CDR3 is TGCGCCAGCAGCCAGTGGAAGGGCTTTGGGGGGGACAATGAGCAGTTCTTC. This translates into CASSQWKGFGGDNEQFF.

The chain carries TRBV30 and TRBJ2-7, with 9 bases lining up with TRBD1. Per the germline V gene, CDR1 is GTSNPN and CDR2 is SVGIG (reference sequence). V was clipped by 5 bases and J by 7 bases; unmatched bases: 9. The CDR3 contains 13 residues. The CDR3 loop is CAWGQGRLGEQYF. The CDR3 coding sequence is TGTGCCTGGGGACAGGGGAGATTAGGGGAGCAGTACTTC.

V is TRBV30 and J is TRBJ2-1; TRBD2 aligns across 7 bases. Germline trimming cut 3 bases from V and 8 bases from J; bases unmatched to any gene: 13. This CDR3 is built from 15 residues. Germline CDR1 GTSNPN, CDR2 SVGIG (reference sequence). The CDR3: CAWSLGLGKVDEQFF. CDR3 nucleotides: TGTGCCTGGAGCCTCGGACTAGGAAAGGTGGATGAGCAGTTCTTC. Drawing the rest from reference TRBV30 and TRBJ2-1, the complete variable domain is SQTIHQWPATLVQPVGSPLSLECTVEGTSNPNLYWYRQAAGRGLQLLFYSVGIGQISSEVPQNLSASRPQDRQFILSSKKLLLSDSGFYLCAWSLGLGKVDEQFFGPGTRLTVL.

The V and J genes are TRBV18 and TRBJ1-6, with 9 nucleotides matching TRBD1. With 5 bases clipped from V and 7 bases from J, the junction kept 3 bases outside the gene matches. Germline V gene lookup returns CDR1 KGHSH and CDR2 LQKENI. The CDR3 runs to 14 residues. CDR3 residues: CASSADRGNSPLHF. In nucleotides, the CDR3 is TGTGCCAGCTCAGCTGACAGGGGGAATTCACCCCTCCACTTT.